A few counts support the clone carrying this T cell receptor (beta chain). Its antigen remains unknown. The data belong to a study of beta chain features in type 1 diabetes. Overall study results and limits: The cDNA sequencing approach could over-represent high-TCR-expressing cells.

The whole isolated RNA underwent reverse transcription, so sequencing captured expressed TCRB transcripts. TCRdb's copy holds only in-frame clones and misses some; the assay was immunoSEQ multiplex PCR. Altogether about 240,000 clones are present, 25% to 30% being singletons, with the ten largest covering around 4%. CDR3 length: 14 residues. J lost 9 bases, V lost 2 bases, and 8 bases had no gene match. Germline V gene data show CDR1 as GTSNPN and CDR2 as SVGIG (reference sequence). Input material: central memory CD4+ T cells from blood. The sequence was obtained from a man aged 30 to 39 in good health. V and J are TRBV30 and TRBJ2-1; 9 bases fit TRBD2. CDR3 region: CAWSRLAGSGEQFF. Here the CDR3 DNA reads TGTGCCTGGAGTAGGCTAGCGGGGTCGGGTGAGCAGTTCTTC.